Following are 18 T cell receptor beta chains from one sample sequenced in a study of T-cell memory formation after mild COVID-19. MiXCR, applied by TCRdb to the 5' RACE reads, yields one record per CDR3 protein. The repertoire holds roughly 600,000 distinct CDR3 sequences, roughly 18% seen once, with around 12% in the top ten. What was sequenced was PBMCs or a T cell subset sorted from them (not recorded which). Receptors were obtained from an adult woman who had mild COVID-19 (a few samples of this study predate the infection). Cell type and time point are not known.

This chain uses TRBV27 with TRBJ2-7, with D uncertain. Trimming left V 4 bases short and J 2 bases short, with 15 bases between. CDR1 is MNHEY, CDR2 SMNVEV, per germline (reference sequence). CDR3 length: 15 residues. CDR3: CASSSGLLNAYEQYF. The CDR3 nucleotides are TGTGCCAGCAGTTCGGGTCTCTTGAATGCCTACGAGCAGTACTTC.

The chain recombines TRBV29-1 with TRBJ2-2, with D perhaps TRBD1 or TRBD2 (6 bases each). CDR1 and CDR2 (germline): SQVTM, ANQGSEA. Trimming took off 6 bases at V and 5 bases at J, with 19 bases between the two ends. The CDR3 runs to 15 residues. CDR3 bases: TGCAGCGTCCGGGTGGGGGGCTCGCAGACCGGGGAGCTGTTTTTT. It translates to CSVRVGGSQTGELFF.

The CDR3 DNA follows: TGTGCCAGCAGCTTACCTTCGGTCGCAACCTACGAGCAGTACTTC. Amino acids: CASSLPSVATYEQYF. The rearrangement joins TRBV5-6 to TRBJ2-7; D gene uncertain. The CDR3 has 15 residues. Trimming stripped 2 bases from V and 2 bases from J, with 14 bases between. Germline V CDR1 and CDR2: SGHDT, YYEEEE.

The chain joins TRBV7-2 to TRBJ2-1; 8 bases are shared with TRBD2. The V gene end was trimmed by 3 bases and the J gene end by 7 bases; junction bases not matched to a gene: 5. Germline lookup yields CDR1 SGHTA and CDR2 FQGNSA. This CDR3 has 14 residues. The CDR3 sequence: CASSFGLAMNEQFF. The CDR3 DNA follows: TGTGCCAGCAGCTTTGGACTAGCAATGAATGAGCAGTTCTTC.

V usage is TRBV2 and J usage is TRBJ1-1; TRBD1 agrees at 8 bases. V was pared by 3 bases and J by 1 base, with 1 base of the junction left unmatched. The CDR3 sequence is 14 residues long. Germline V CDR1 and CDR2: SNHLY, FYNNEI. Written as DNA, the CDR3 is TGTGCCAGCAGTGAGCAGGGGGCGAACACTGAAGCTTTCTTT. Its protein is CASSEQGANTEAFF. Using reference TRBV2 and TRBJ1-1 for the parts outside the CDR3, the full variable domain is EPEVTQTPSHQVTQMGQEVILRCVPISNHLYFYWYRQILGQKVEFLVSFYNNEISEKSEIFDDQFSVERPDGSNFTLKIRSTKLEDSAMYFCASSEQGANTEAFFGQGTRLTVV.

J is TRBJ2-1 and V is TRBV29-1; TRBD2 matches 11 bases. Germline assignment: CDR1 SQVTM and CDR2 ANQGSEA. CDR3 length: 14 amino acids. Losses at the gene ends were 7 bases for V and 8 bases for J; bases not matched to a gene: 10. CDR3 amino acids: CSARRLAGFDEQFF. The CDR3 DNA is TGCAGCGCCAGAAGACTAGCGGGATTCGATGAGCAGTTCTTC.

This clonotype was observed a handful of times. J is TRBJ2-5 and V is TRBV12-3 or TRBV12-4; 10 nucleotides match TRBD2. This CDR3 contains 16 residues. V trimming: 5 bases; J trimming: 1 base; junction bases outside the gene matches: 7. CDR3 in amino acids: CASSPGTSDFQETQYF. CDR3 nucleotides: TGTGCCAGCAGTCCAGGGACTAGCGACTTCCAAGAGACCCAGTACTTC.

This chain joins TRBV18 and TRBJ2-6; 11 bases are shared with TRBD2. V shed 3 bases, J shed 1 base, and the junction held 2 bases outside the gene matches. Per germline, CDR1 KGHSH and CDR2 LQKENI. The CDR3 consists of 17 residues. CDR3 sequence reads: CASSPGTSGSGANVLTF. The CDR3 bases are TGTGCCAGCTCACCGGGGACTAGCGGTTCTGGGGCCAACGTCCTGACTTTC. The full variable domain, rest sourced from reference TRBV18 and TRBJ2-6, is NAGVMQNPRHLVRRRGQEARLRCSPMKGHSHVYWYRQLPEEGLKFMVYLQKENIIDESGMPKERFSAEFPKEGPSILRIQQVVRGDSAAYFCASSPGTSGSGANVLTFGAGSRLTVL.

This clonotype was observed a handful of times. The chain joins TRBV6-6 to TRBJ2-3, with D tentatively TRBD1 or TRBD2 (5 bases each). The CDR3 is 15 residues long. With 5 bases removed from V and 5 bases from J, the gap between germline ends came to 17 bases. Germline V lookup: CDR1 MNHNY, CDR2 SVGAGI (reference sequence). The CDR3 protein is CASSPGPRLIDTQYF. The CDR3 DNA reads TGTGCCAGCAGTCCGGGGCCACGGTTGATAGATACGCAGTATTTT.

The V gene is TRBV5-6, the J gene TRBJ2-1; maybe TRBD2 (7 bases). This CDR3 contains 16 residues. Trimming left V 4 bases short and J 10 bases short, with 24 bases between. Per germline, CDR1 SGHDT and CDR2 YYEEEE. The CDR3 reads CASSPIGGGASDEQFF. Written as DNA, the CDR3 is TGTGCCAGCAGCCCGATCGGAGGGGGGGCCTCCGACGAGCAGTTCTTC. Full variable domain (missing parts from reference TRBV5-6 and TRBJ2-1): DAGVTQSPTHLIKTRGQQVTLRCSPKSGHDTVSWYQQALGQGPQFIFQYYEEEERQRGNFPDRFSGHQFPNYSSELNVNALLLGDSALYLCASSPIGGGASDEQFFGPGTRLTVL.

The chain uses TRBV2 and TRBJ2-7, with a possible D match to TRBD1 (6 bases). The CDR3 runs 14 residues. Looked up from germline, CDR1 is SNHLY and CDR2 is FYNNEI. Trimming took 4 bases from V and 5 from J, leaving 15 bases between them. Here the CDR3 DNA reads TGTGCCAGCAGTGGCCGGGACAATTCCAACGAGCAGTACTTC. Protein sequence: CASSGRDNSNEQYF.

This clonotype was counted many times. J is TRBJ2-1 and V is TRBV5-6; TRBD1 or TRBD2 may be the D gene (5 bases each). The V end lost 7 bases, the J end lost 0 bases, and 11 bases lay between the germline ends. From germline, CDR1 is SGHDT and CDR2 YYEEEE. This CDR3 contains 14 residues. The CDR3, as DNA: TGTGCCAGCTTGTCGGGGACCTCCTACAATGAGCAGTTCTTC. Translation gives CASLSGTSYNEQFF.

This clonotype appeared a few times. This rearrangement joins TRBV10-3 to TRBJ2-2; no definite D call. The CDR3 covers 12 residues. Germline assignment: CDR1 ENHRY and CDR2 SYGVKD. V was trimmed by 8 bases and J by 3 bases, leaving 7 bases between them. The CDR3 DNA reads TGTGCCATCGGGGAATACACCGGGGAGCTGTTTTTT. It specifies CAIGEYTGELFF.

This clonotype has a handful of counts. The J gene is TRBJ2-1, the V gene TRBV7-9, with D uncertain. From germline, CDR1 is SEHNR and CDR2 FQNEAQ (reference sequence). The germline V and J ends were trimmed by 5 bases and 2 bases, with 10 bases remaining between them. This CDR3 is built from 14 residues. Here the CDR3 DNA reads TGTGCCAGCAGCAAAGAGATAACCTACAATGAGCAGTTCTTC. Translation: CASSKEITYNEQFF.

Many counts were recorded for this clonotype. The chain uses TRBV11-2 and TRBJ1-1; maybe TRBD1 (5 bases). Germline CDR1 reads SGHAT; CDR2 reads FQNNGV. The CDR3 sequence is 14 residues long. V shed 5 bases and J shed 4 bases, with 14 bases lying between them. CDR3 in DNA: TGTGCCAGCAGCCCTTTCCTCGGGGGCACTGAAGCTTTCTTT. It codes for CASSPFLGGTEAFF. The full variable domain, rest sourced from reference TRBV11-2 and TRBJ1-1, is EAGVAQSPRYKIIEKRQSVAFWCNPISGHATLYWYQQILGQGPKLLIQFQNNGVVDDSQLPKDRFSAERLKGVDSTLKIQPAKLEDSAVYLCASSPFLGGTEAFFGQGTRLTVV.

This clonotype has only a few counts. The J gene is TRBJ2-1, the V gene TRBV2, with TRBD2 matching 12 bases. V was pared by 6 bases and J by 9 bases, with 15 bases of the junction left unmatched. Germline assignment: CDR1 SNHLY and CDR2 FYNNEI. The CDR3 covers 17 residues. CDR3 region: CASSPYLAGGAGSEQFF. The CDR3 DNA follows: TGTGCCAGCAGCCCCTATCTAGCGGGGGGGGCGGGGAGTGAGCAGTTCTTC.

This clonotype occurred a few times. This sequence joins TRBV5-1 and TRBJ1-2; 8 bases are a match to TRBD1. Unmatched junction bases numbered 12, after V lost 4 bases and J lost 4 bases. The CDR3 loop spans 16 amino acids. In germline, CDR1 is SGHRS, CDR2 YFSETQ. CDR3 loop: CASSPTGTGQFYGYTF. The CDR3 region has the DNA TGCGCCAGCAGCCCCACCGGGACAGGCCAGTTCTATGGCTACACCTTC.

The chain carries TRBV7-9 and TRBJ1-2, with 12 bases lining up with TRBD1. Germline CDR1 and CDR2: SEHNR and FQNEAQ (reference sequence). This CDR3 has 18 amino acids. With V trimmed by 1 base and J by 7 bases, 13 bases remained unmatched. The CDR3 DNA reads as TGTGCCAGCAGCTTAGGAGGGGGACAGGGGGCGCCTGGTGGTGGCTACACCTTC. Its protein is CASSLGGGQGAPGGGYTF.